Following are 13 T cell receptor beta chains from one sample sequenced in a study of blood T cell repertoires in COVID-19. The method was immunoSEQ multiplex PCR; TCRdb's version includes in-frame clones alone and lacks a portion of them. The sample contains under 130,000 clones, roughly 85% of which appear only once. The sequenced sample consisted of peripheral blood. Receptors were obtained from a man aged 45-65 years with acute or convalescent COVID-19.

The chain carries TRBV30 and TRBJ2-5, with 11 bases fitting TRBD1. This CDR3 contains 14 residues. In germline, CDR1 is GTSNPN, CDR2 SVGIG (reference sequence). V shed 5 bases and J 5 bases; nucleotides not matched to a gene: 7. This CDR3 is CAWSRTGGAETQYF. As DNA, the CDR3 is TGTGCCTGGTCCAGGACAGGGGGCGCCGAGACCCAGTACTTC. Full variable domain (outside the CDR3, taken from reference TRBV30 and TRBJ2-5): SQTIHQWPATLVQPVGSPLSLECTVEGTSNPNLYWYRQAAGRGLQLLFYSVGIGQISSEVPQNLSASRPQDRQFILSSKKLLLSDSGFYLCAWSRTGGAETQYFGPGTRLLVL.

The gene calls are TRBV2 and TRBJ2-7; maybe TRBD1 (6 bases). Germline CDR1 is SNHLY and CDR2 is FYNNEI. CDR3 length equals 14 residues. V was shortened by 4 bases and J by 3 bases, with 13 bases between the two germline ends. Written as DNA, the CDR3 is TGTGCCAGCAGTGTCCAGGACAGTTACTACGAGCAGTACTTC. It is translated as CASSVQDSYYEQYF.

The chain employs TRBV27 and TRBJ2-2, with D uncertain. Trimming stripped 4 bases from V and 0 bases from J, with 15 bases between. CDR3 length: 17 residues. Germline loops: CDR1 MNHEY, CDR2 SMNVEV (reference sequence). The CDR3 reads CASSSRPPLTNTGELFF. CDR3 nucleotide sequence: TGTGCCAGCAGTTCGAGGCCCCCACTTACGAACACCGGGGAGCTGTTTTTT.

The chain recombines TRBV21-1 with TRBJ2-6; TRBD2 is the table's D call, not checked against the DNA. TRBV21-1 is annotated as a pseudogene. The CDR3 is 18 amino acids. The CDR3 region has the DNA TGTGCCAGCAGCAAAGCGCTTATAACTAGCTCTGGGGCCAACGTCCTGACTTTC. It encodes CASSKALITSSGANVLTF.

The chain carries TRBV9 and TRBJ2-3; D ambiguous. The CDR3 consists of 16 residues. Germline-derived CDR1 and CDR2 are SGDLS and YYNGEE. The germline V and J ends were trimmed by 0 bases and 1 base, with 12 bases remaining between them. CDR3 DNA sequence: TGTGCCAGCAGCGTAGCTCCCACTCAGGGCACAGATACGCAGTATTTT. Protein: CASSVAPTQGTDTQYF.

Note on this clone: Other DNA variants within this sample encode the same CDR3. This chain uses TRBV2 with TRBJ2-7, with D maybe TRBD1 (5 bases). Trimming cost V 3 bases and J 2 bases, with 8 bases left between them. CDR1 is SNHLY and CDR2 is FYNNEI in the germline V gene. The CDR3 length is 13 residues. The CDR3 is CASSEQGPYEQYF. Written as DNA, the CDR3 is TGTGCCAGCAGTGAGCAGGGCCCCTACGAGCAGTACTTC.

The rearrangement uses TRBV9 and TRBJ2-3; D perhaps matches TRBD2 (6 bases). Germline V gene lookup returns CDR1 SGDLS and CDR2 YYNGEE. This CDR3 contains 15 residues. Between the trimmed V and J ends, which lost 6 bases and 7 bases, there was a span of 21 bases. This chain's CDR3 is CASTLSGGSQHTQYF. DNA for the CDR3: TGTGCCAGCACTCTGAGTGGGGGGAGTCAACATACGCAGTATTTT.

The chain joins TRBV12-3 or TRBV12-4 to TRBJ1-1; D possibly corresponds to TRBD1 (6 bases). Trimming removed 7 bases at V and 3 bases at J, with 9 bases between. The CDR3 spans 12 residues. The CDR3 sequence is CASTWTDTEAFF. In DNA, the CDR3 is TGTGCCAGCACCTGGACAGACACTGAAGCTTTCTTT.

The chain combines TRBV5-4 with TRBJ1-1; D uncertain. From germline, CDR1 is SGHNT and CDR2 YYREEE (reference sequence). Trimming took 4 bases from V and 2 from J, leaving 15 bases between them. The CDR3 extends over 15 amino acids. As DNA, the CDR3 is TGTGCCAGCAGCCGAGAATCGACAAGAAACACTGAAGCTTTCTTT. Translation: CASSRESTRNTEAFF. Full variable domain (remainder filled in from reference TRBV5-4 and TRBJ1-1): ETGVTQSPTHLIKTRGQQVTLRCSSQSGHNTVSWYQQALGQGPQFIFQYYREEENGRGNFPPRFSGLQFPNYSSELNVNALELDDSALYLCASSRESTRNTEAFFGQGTRLTVV.

The gene calls are TRBV29-1 and TRBJ2-7, with D maybe TRBD2 (6 bases). CDR1 and CDR2 (germline): SQVTM, ANQGSEA. The CDR3 spans 12 residues. The germline V and J ends were trimmed by 4 bases and 4 bases, with 11 bases remaining between them. The DNA of the CDR3 is TGCAGCGTTGGTCTAGCGTGGTACGAGCAGTACTTC. Translating gives CSVGLAWYEQYF.

The chain recombines TRBV3-1 (or the pseudogene TRBV3-2) with TRBJ2-1; tentative D call: TRBD2 (6 bases). The germline V gene encodes CDR1 LGHDT and CDR2 YNNKEL (reference sequence). V was trimmed by 3 bases and J by 3 bases, leaving 18 bases between them. The CDR3 contains 17 residues. DNA for the CDR3: TGTGCCAGCAGCCAGGAGTGGCGGGGAGCCCTCTACAATGAGCAGTTCTTC. Protein: CASSQEWRGALYNEQFF.

This chain joins TRBV5-4 and TRBJ2-3; 11 bases line up with TRBD2. The trim removed 4 bases at V and 2 bases at J, leaving 3 bases unmatched. Germline lookup yields CDR1 SGHNT and CDR2 YYREEE (reference sequence). This CDR3 has 15 residues. CDR3 in amino acids: CASSRLAGNTDTQYF. As DNA, the CDR3 is TGTGCCAGCAGCCGACTAGCGGGAAACACAGATACGCAGTATTTT.

The chain combines TRBV27 with TRBJ2-1, with 10 bases lining up with TRBD1. CDR1 MNHEY and CDR2 SMNVEV come from the germline V gene (reference sequence). This CDR3 is 15 amino acids long. The J segment lost 6 bases and the V segment lost 4 bases, leaving 6 bases of the junction unmatched. CDR3 DNA: TGTGCCAGCAGTTCCCCGGGACAGGGGATCAATGAGCAGTTCTTC. Protein: CASSSPGQGINEQFF.